This TCR beta chain is drawn from a study of shared clonotypes between healthy human individuals. Naive CD8 cells lacked CD45RO, underwent positive selection for CCR7 and left out terminally differentiated effector memory CD45RA+ cells. Each sorted subset replicate got 200 ng genomic DNA, 30,000 or so genomes. Method: immunoSEQ multiplex PCR; TCRdb's copy keeps in-frame clones and lacks some. Of about 2 million clones in the sample, about 95% were seen once. There are 14 residues in the CDR3. CDR1 and CDR2 from the germline V gene are SEHNR and FQNEAQ (reference sequence). The V end lost 4 bases, the J end lost 3 bases, and 12 bases lay between the germline ends.

Sequenced input: naive CD8+ T cells sorted from blood. This sequence originates from a man aged 18-30 years in good health. V and J are TRBV7-9 and TRBJ1-1; the D gene is possibly TRBD1 (6 bases). This CDR3 is CASSSMGAYTEAFF. The CDR3 DNA sequence: TGTGCCAGCAGCTCCATGGGGGCCTACACTGAAGCTTTCTTT.